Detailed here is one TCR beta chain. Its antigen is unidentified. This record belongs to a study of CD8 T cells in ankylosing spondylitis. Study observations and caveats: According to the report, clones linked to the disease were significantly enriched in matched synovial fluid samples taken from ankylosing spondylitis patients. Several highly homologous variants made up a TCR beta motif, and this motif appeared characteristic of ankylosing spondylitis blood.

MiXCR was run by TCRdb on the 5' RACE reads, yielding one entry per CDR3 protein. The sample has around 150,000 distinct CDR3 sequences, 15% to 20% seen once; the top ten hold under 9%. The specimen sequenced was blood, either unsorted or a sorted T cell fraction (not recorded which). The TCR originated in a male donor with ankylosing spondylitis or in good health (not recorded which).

The CDR3, as DNA: TGCAGCGTTACGGGGAGGGTGGGGAACACTGAAGCTTTCTTT. This sequence encodes CSVTGRVGNTEAFF. J is TRBJ1-1 and V is TRBV29-1; D uncertain. The germline V and J ends were trimmed by 5 bases and 1 base, with 14 bases remaining between them. This CDR3 contains 14 residues. In germline, CDR1 is SQVTM, CDR2 ANQGSEA.